Described below is a single T cell receptor (beta chain) sequence and its context. Other DNA sequences in this specimen translate into the identical CDR3. Germline CDR1 SEHNR, CDR2 FQNEAQ (reference sequence). The CDR3 loop spans 14 amino acids. V was clipped by 3 bases and J by 1 base, with 7 bases between them. Data came from immunoSEQ multiplex PCR; TCRdb stores just in-frame clones and leaves some out. The table includes approximately 160,000 clones, about 94% detected once. The data belong to a study of control samples from healthy donors and cancer patients. The sequenced material came from blood. The receptor's source is a woman aged 25 to 39 in good health. The chain combines TRBV7-9 with TRBJ2-1, with D perhaps matching TRBD1 (5 bases). The CDR3 coding sequence is TGTGCCAGCAGCTTTAGGGGTTCCTACAATGAGCAGTTCTTC. Amino acids: CASSFRGSYNEQFF.